The following is a T cell receptor beta chain sequence with its context. The antigen this receptor binds is unknown. Qualities for individual bases were not recorded, and no much larger clone is one base off. Taken from the germline V gene (reference sequence), the CDR1 and CDR2 loops are SEHNR and FQNEAQ. V sheds 4 bases and J sheds 9 bases, leaving 12 bases between their ends. From the cysteine through the phenylalanine, the CDR3 covers 12 amino acids. The read is trimmed to its CDR3 DNA, 36 bases read in frame from base 1. This entry is derived from a study of Graves' ophthalmopathy and Graves' hyperthyroidism (dated by TCRdb to between 2017 and 2018). Notes on the research overall: Peripheral blood samples were taken at the time of initial diagnosis, before any treatment was given. The study used signatures of the TCR beta repertoire to tell Graves' ophthalmopathy apart from Graves' hyperthyroidism and to predict which patients would progress to ophthalmopathy. In total, 135 blood samples were TCR-sequenced: roughly 45 ophthalmopathy, some 75 hyperthyroidism and approximately 17 hyperthyroidism-to-ophthalmopathy patients. To explore V-J signatures distinguishing ophthalmopathy from hyperthyroidism, a discovery set of more than 95 patients (about 44 ophthalmopathy, 55 to 60 stable hyperthyroidism) was enrolled. The independent validation cohort included about 20 hyperthyroidism patients plus 17 patients who later progressed from hyperthyroidism to ophthalmopathy. In 6 or 7 hyperthyroidism patients, T-cell repertoires of thyroid tissue and blood were compared. Once sampling was done, hyperthyroidism patients were given methimazole at a starting dose of 30 mg daily, while ophthalmopathy patients were given high-dose intravenous methylprednisolone. Results and caveats for the whole study, not just this receptor: Most of the expanded thyroid clonotypes with a frequency above 0.001 were also detected in blood, and it was suggested that the thyroid immune response may be reflected by blood repertoires. In validation, the model predicted ophthalmopathy progression with more than 70% sensitivity and 72.22% specificity; about a dozen predicted patients were CT-confirmed with GO in a median of approximately six months. No statistical method was used to predetermine the sample size, and group allocation was not hidden from the investigators. In cross-validation, the 13-signature model distinguished ophthalmopathy from stable hyperthyroidism with nearly 90% sensitivity and around 82% specificity, and in the test set the corresponding values were approximately 80% and 75%.

TCR beta CDR3 regions were amplified from RNA transcripts for repertoire sequencing. HTBI primers and the Qiagen OneStep RT-PCR kit were used in a first-round RT-PCR, which was followed by a second-round multiplex PCR, size selection and purification. Libraries were sequenced on an Illumina HiSeq2000 using paired-end 100 bp reads. The original methods were these. SOAPnuke was used for read processing, and reads with adapters, uncalled bases, a mean Phred below 15, or no exact constant-primer or identifier match were discarded. COPE v1.2.5 was used to merge the high-quality paired reads. Each unique nucleotide sequence was defined as a clonotype, and clonotypes were aligned to IMGT TRB V, D and J references with MiTCR v1.1. Analysis was restricted to V-J combinations with a frequency above 0.0001, which covered roughly 99% of repertoires. A TCR clonal expansion and chaos score per V-J combination was defined as the ratio of F50 clonal expansion to chaos observed in the TCRdist matrix. Welch's t-statistics and random forest were used to narrow the features down to roughly twelve V-J combinations, which were then fed into a naive Bayes classifier. Thyroid-blood repertoire similarity was quantified with the Morisita-Horn index. The public reads were quality trimmed at Q25 with fastp and then assembled into clones with MiXCR by TCRdb, keeping productive beta chains. All rows with the same CDR3 protein become a single entry with the most common DNA and genes. TCRdb's processing, not the authors', yielded these V and J calls. This sample lists 240,000 or so distinct CDR3 sequences; about 46% were detected once. The ten largest account for about 45% of the sample.

Patients with ophthalmopathy had moderately to severely active disease, with a Clinical Activity Score of 3 or more, a NOSPECS grade of 4 or more, and a disease duration of less than 3 months. Patients with other autoimmune diseases, uncontrolled infections, pregnancy or lactation were excluded. Diagnosis relied on clinical symptoms, serum thyroxine, TRAb, thyroid ultrasound and orbital computed tomography. Ficoll-Paque density gradient centrifugation was used to isolate PBMCs from 9.5 to 10 ml of fresh peripheral blood. Total RNA was extracted with Trizol reagent and quality-checked on an Agilent 2100 Bioanalyzer.

The receptor comes from an adult man with Graves' ophthalmopathy. Source material: peripheral blood. Here the chain combines TRBV7-9 and TRBJ1-1, with no confident D gene call. The bases are TGTGCCAGCAGCTACTGGACGGAGAAAGCTTTCTTT. The resulting protein is CASSYWTEKAFF.